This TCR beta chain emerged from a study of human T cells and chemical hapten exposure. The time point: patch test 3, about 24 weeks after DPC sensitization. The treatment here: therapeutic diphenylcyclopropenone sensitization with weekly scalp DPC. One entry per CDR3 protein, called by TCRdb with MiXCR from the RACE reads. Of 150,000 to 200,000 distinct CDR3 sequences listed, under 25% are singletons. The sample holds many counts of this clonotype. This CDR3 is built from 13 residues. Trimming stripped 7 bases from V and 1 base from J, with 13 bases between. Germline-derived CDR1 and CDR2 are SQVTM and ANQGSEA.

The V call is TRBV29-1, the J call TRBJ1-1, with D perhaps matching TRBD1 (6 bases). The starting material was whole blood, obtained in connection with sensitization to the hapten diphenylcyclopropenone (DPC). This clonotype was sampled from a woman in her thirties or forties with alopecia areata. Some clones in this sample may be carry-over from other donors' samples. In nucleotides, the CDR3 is TGCAGCGCTACAGGGTTTTGGAACACTGAAGCTTTCTTT. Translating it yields CSATGFWNTEAFF.